What follows are 11 T cell receptor beta chains derived from one specimen sequenced in a study of blood T cell repertoires in COVID-19. TCRdb keeps only in-frame clones here, not all; method: immunoSEQ multiplex PCR. This table has roughly 120,000 clones, 82% appearing once. Input material: peripheral blood. These receptors all come from a human donor in a cohort sampled during active COVID-19.

This chain links TRBV7-8 with TRBJ1-1, with D perhaps matching TRBD1 (6 bases). Germline CDR1 is SGHVS and CDR2 is FQNEAQ. V lost 1 base and J 4 bases, leaving 10 bases between the germline ends. The CDR3 contains 14 residues. CDR3 sequence (DNA): TGTGCCAGCAGCTTAGGAACAGGGTTCACTGAAGCTTTCTTT. This gives the protein CASSLGTGFTEAFF.

This clone was seen only a few times. The chain joins TRBV27 to TRBJ1-5, with D perhaps TRBD1 (6 bases). Germline V gene lookup returns CDR1 MNHEY and CDR2 SMNVEV (reference sequence). V dropped 5 bases and J dropped 0 bases, with 8 bases sitting between them. This CDR3 contains 14 residues. The CDR3 DNA is TGTGCCAGCAGTGACAGGTTTAGCAATCAGCCCCAGCATTTT. Its translation: CASSDRFSNQPQHF.

The rearrangement uses TRBV19 and TRBJ2-3, with 10 nucleotides matching TRBD2. Germline V CDR1 and CDR2: LNHDA, SQIVND (reference sequence). The length of the CDR3 is 13 residues. V lost 9 bases, J lost 5 bases, and 5 bases stayed unmatched. The CDR3 loop is CASSGGAGDTQYF. DNA of the CDR3: TGTGCCAGCAGCGGGGGGGCCGGAGATACGCAGTATTTT.

The chain joins TRBV15 to TRBJ2-7; 10 bases fit TRBD2. V gave up 1 base and J gave up 3 bases; unmatched junction bases: 6. This CDR3 has 16 residues. Germline V gives CDR1 LNHNV, CDR2 YYDKDF (reference sequence). The CDR3: CATSRGISGGYYEQYF. CDR3 coding DNA: TGTGCCACCAGCAGAGGAATTAGCGGGGGGTACTACGAGCAGTACTTC.

This rearrangement joins TRBV21-1 to TRBJ2-5; the table calls TRBD1, which could not be checked here. TRBV21-1 is shown as a pseudogene. The CDR3 loop spans 13 amino acids. In DNA form, the CDR3 reads TGTGCCAGCAGCGACGACAGGGAAGAGACCCAGTACTTC. Its protein is CASSDDREETQYF.

CDR3 nucleotide sequence: TGTGCCAGCAGCGCGACAGGGAATCAGCCCCAGCATTTT. This encodes CASSATGNQPQHF. V usage is TRBV9 and J usage is TRBJ1-5, with TRBD1 identical over 7 bases. This CDR3 spans 13 amino acids. The V segment lost 3 bases and the J segment 4 bases; nucleotides outside the gene matches: 1. Germline V gene lookup returns CDR1 SGDLS and CDR2 YYNGEE.

This clone was picked up a small number of times. V gene TRBV11-2 combines with J gene TRBJ2-1, with 9 bases fitting TRBD2. This CDR3 region has 15 residues. CDR1 and CDR2 from the germline V gene are SGHAT and FQNNGV. Trimming removed 2 bases from V and 5 bases from J; junction bases left unmatched: 4. CDR3 in DNA: TGTGCCAGCAGCTTACTAGCGGGGCCACACAATGAGCAGTTCTTC. Translated, it gives CASSLLAGPHNEQFF. The full variable domain, in which reference TRBV11-2 and TRBJ2-1 provide the parts outside the CDR3, is EAGVAQSPRYKIIEKRQSVAFWCNPISGHATLYWYQQILGQGPKLLIQFQNNGVVDDSQLPKDRFSAERLKGVDSTLKIQPAKLEDSAVYLCASSLLAGPHNEQFFGPGTRLTVL.

This clone was seen just once. The chain joins TRBV25-1 to TRBJ1-5, with a weak D call TRBD1 (6 bases). This CDR3 region has 16 residues. The V end was cut by 4 bases, the J end by 0 bases, with 13 bases between. Germline V gives CDR1 MGHDK, CDR2 SYGVNS. The CDR3 sequence is CASSGTGYGSNQPQHF. DNA of the CDR3: TGTGCCAGCAGTGGAACAGGGTATGGTAGCAATCAGCCCCAGCATTTT.

The chain couples TRBV19 to TRBJ1-1, with D perhaps matching TRBD1 (5 bases). CDR1 is LNHDA and CDR2 is SQIVND in the germline V gene (reference sequence). With 2 bases removed from V and 1 base from J, the gap between germline ends came to 8 bases. CDR3 length: 14 residues. The DNA of the CDR3 is TGTGCCAGTAGTATATTCGGACAGAACACTGAAGCTTTCTTT. It encodes CASSIFGQNTEAFF.

The chain is built from TRBV2 and TRBJ1-3; the D is unclear. CDR3 length equals 16 residues. Germline V gene data show CDR1 as SNHLY and CDR2 as FYNNEI. V lost 4 bases, J lost 0 bases, and 13 bases lay in between. This CDR3 reads CASSAFRGTSGNTIYF. For the CDR3, the DNA is TGTGCCAGCAGTGCGTTTCGGGGAACCTCTGGAAACACCATATATTTT.

The rearrangement uses TRBV3-1 (or the pseudogene TRBV3-2) and TRBJ2-7; possible D gene TRBD1, 6 bases. The CDR3 consists of 13 residues. V was clipped by 6 bases and J by 3 bases, with 12 bases between them. Germline V gene lookup returns CDR1 LGHDT and CDR2 YNNKEL (reference sequence). The CDR3 is CASSAQGFYEQYF. The DNA of the CDR3 is TGTGCCAGCAGTGCTCAGGGGTTCTACGAGCAGTACTTC.